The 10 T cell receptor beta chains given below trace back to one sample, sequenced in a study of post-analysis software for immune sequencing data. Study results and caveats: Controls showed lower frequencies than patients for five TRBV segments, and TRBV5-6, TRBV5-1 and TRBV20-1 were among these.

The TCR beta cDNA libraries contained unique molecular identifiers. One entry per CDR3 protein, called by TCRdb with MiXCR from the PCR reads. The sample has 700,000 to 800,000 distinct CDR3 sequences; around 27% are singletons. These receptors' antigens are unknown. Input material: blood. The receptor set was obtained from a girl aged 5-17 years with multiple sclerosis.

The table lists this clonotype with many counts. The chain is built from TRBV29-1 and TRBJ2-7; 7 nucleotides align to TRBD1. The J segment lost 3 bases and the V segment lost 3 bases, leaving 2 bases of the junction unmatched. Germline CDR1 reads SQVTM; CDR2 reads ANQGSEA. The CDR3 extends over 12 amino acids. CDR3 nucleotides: TGCAGCGTTGATTCAGGGGGCTACGAGCAGTACTTC. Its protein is CSVDSGGYEQYF.

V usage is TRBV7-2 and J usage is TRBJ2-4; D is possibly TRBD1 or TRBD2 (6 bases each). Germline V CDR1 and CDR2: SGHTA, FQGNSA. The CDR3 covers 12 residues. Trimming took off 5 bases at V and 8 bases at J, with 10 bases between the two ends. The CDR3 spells CASSRRGDIQYF. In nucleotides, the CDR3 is TGTGCCAGCAGCCGTAGGGGGGACATTCAGTACTTC.

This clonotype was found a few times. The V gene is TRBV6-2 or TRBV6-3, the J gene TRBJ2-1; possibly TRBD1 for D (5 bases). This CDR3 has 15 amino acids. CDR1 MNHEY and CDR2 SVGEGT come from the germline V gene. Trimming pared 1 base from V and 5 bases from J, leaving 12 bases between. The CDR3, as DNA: TGTGCCAGCAGTTACTGGCAGGGTTCCGACAATGAGCAGTTCTTC. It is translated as CASSYWQGSDNEQFF.

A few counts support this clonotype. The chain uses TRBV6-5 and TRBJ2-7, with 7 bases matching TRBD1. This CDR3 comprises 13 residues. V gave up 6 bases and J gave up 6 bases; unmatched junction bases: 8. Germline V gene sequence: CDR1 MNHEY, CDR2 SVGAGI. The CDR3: CASRRRGYIEQYF. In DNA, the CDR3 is TGTGCCAGCAGGCGCAGGGGGTATATCGAGCAGTACTTC.

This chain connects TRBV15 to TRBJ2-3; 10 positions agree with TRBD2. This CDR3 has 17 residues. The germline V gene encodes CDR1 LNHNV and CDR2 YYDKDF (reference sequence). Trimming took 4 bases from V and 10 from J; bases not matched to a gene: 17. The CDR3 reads CATSNPKEREGQGAQYF. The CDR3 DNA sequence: TGTGCCACCAGCAACCCAAAGGAGCGGGAGGGCCAGGGCGCGCAGTATTTT.

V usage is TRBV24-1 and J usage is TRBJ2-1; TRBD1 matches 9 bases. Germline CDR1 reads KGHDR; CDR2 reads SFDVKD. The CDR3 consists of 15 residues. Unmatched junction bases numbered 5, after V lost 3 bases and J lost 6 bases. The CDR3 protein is CATSDRGTGINEQFF. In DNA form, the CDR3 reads TGTGCCACCAGTGATCGAGGGACAGGGATCAATGAGCAGTTCTTC.

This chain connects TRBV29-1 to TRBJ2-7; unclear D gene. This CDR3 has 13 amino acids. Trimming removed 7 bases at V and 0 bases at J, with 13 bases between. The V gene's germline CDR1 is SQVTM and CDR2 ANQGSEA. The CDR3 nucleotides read TGCAGCGCCTCACCACAGCCCTCCTACGAGCAGTACTTC. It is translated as CSASPQPSYEQYF.

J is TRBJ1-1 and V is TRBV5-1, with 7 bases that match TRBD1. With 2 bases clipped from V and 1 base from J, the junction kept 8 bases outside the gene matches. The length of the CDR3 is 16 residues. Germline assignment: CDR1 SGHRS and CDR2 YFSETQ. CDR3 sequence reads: CASSFYRDSGNTEAFF. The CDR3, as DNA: TGCGCCAGCAGCTTTTACCGGGACAGTGGGAACACTGAAGCTTTCTTT.

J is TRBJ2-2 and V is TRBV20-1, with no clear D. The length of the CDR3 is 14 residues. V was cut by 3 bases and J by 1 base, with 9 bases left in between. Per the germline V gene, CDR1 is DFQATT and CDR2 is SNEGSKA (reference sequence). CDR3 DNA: TGCAGTGCTAGTGGGCAGATGAACACCGGGGAGCTGTTTTTT. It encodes CSASGQMNTGELFF.

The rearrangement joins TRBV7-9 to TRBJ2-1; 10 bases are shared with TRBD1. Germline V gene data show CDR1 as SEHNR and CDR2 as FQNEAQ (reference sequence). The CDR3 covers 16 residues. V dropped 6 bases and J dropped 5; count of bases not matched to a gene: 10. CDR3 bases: TGTGCCAGCAGTCCAACCGGGACAGGGGTAAACAATGAGCAGTTCTTC. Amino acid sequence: CASSPTGTGVNNEQFF.